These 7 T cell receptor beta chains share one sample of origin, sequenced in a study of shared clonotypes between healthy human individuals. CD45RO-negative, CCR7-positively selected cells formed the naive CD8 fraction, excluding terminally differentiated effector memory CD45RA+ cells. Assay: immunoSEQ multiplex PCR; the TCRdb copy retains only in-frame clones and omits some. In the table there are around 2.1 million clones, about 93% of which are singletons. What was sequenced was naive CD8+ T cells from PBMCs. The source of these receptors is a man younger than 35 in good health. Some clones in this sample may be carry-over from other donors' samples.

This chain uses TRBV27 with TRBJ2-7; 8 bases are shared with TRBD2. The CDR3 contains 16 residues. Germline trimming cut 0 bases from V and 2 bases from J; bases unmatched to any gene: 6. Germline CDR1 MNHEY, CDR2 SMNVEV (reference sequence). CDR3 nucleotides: TGTGCCAGCAGTTTATCCGCCTTCGGGGGGGCCTACGAGCAGTACTTC. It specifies CASSLSAFGGAYEQYF.

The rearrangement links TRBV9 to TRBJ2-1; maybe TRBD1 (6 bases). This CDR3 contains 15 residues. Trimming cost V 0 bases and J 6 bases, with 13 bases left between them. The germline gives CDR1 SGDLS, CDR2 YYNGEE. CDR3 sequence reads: CASSVGAGARNEQFF. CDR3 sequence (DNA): TGTGCCAGCAGCGTAGGTGCAGGGGCGCGCAATGAGCAGTTCTTC. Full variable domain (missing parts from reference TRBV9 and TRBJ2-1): DSGVTQTPKHLITATGQRVTLRCSPRSGDLSVYWYQQSLDQGLQFLIQYYNGEERAKGNILERFSAQQFPDLHSELNLSSLELGDSALYFCASSVGAGARNEQFFGPGTRLTVL.

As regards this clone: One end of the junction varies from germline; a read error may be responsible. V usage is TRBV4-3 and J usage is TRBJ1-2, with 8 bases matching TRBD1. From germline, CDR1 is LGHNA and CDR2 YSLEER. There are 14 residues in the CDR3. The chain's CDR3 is CASSPGARAGGTIF. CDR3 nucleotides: TGCGCCAGCAGCCCTGGGGCCCGCGCAGGGGGCACTATCTTC.

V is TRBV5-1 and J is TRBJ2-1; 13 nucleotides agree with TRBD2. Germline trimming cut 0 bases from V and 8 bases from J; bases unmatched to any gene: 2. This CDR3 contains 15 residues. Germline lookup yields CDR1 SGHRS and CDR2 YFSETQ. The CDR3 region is CASSLGTSGSHEQFF. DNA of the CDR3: TGCGCCAGCAGCTTGGGGACTAGCGGGAGTCATGAGCAGTTCTTC.

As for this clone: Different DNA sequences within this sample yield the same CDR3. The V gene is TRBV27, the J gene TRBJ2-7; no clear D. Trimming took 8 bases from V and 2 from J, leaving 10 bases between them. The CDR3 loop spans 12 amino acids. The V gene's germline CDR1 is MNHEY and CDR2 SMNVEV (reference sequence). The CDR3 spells CASRPSPYEQYF. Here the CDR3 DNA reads TGTGCCAGCCGACCGAGCCCCTACGAGCAGTACTTC.

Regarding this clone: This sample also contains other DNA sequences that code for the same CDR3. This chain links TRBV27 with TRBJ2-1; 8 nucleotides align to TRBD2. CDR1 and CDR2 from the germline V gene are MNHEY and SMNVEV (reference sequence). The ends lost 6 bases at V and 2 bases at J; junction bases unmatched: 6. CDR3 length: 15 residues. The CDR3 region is CASSRTSGAYNEQFF. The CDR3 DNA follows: TGTGCCAGCAGCCGAACTAGCGGAGCCTACAATGAGCAGTTCTTC.

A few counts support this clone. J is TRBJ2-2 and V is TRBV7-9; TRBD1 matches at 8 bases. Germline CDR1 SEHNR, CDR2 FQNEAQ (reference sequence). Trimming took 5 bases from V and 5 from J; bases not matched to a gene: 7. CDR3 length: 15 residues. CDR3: CASSARDRGTGELFF. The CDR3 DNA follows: TGTGCCAGCAGCGCCCGTGACAGGGGAACCGGGGAGCTGTTTTTT.